This T cell receptor beta chain came from a study of chemoradiotherapy in HPV16-positive cancers. Germline V gene sequence: CDR1 GTSNPN, CDR2 SVGIG (reference sequence). The ends were cut back, 1 base at V and 4 bases at J, with 16 bases in the middle. The CDR3 runs to 15 residues. Study outcomes and limitations: For HPV16-positive patients, expanding HPV-responsive T cells associated with longer recurrence-free survival. Functional assays defining HPV-specific T cells used only two HPV16-positive patients. During treatment, candidate HPV-specific clones and E7-related motifs expanded in tumor.

Data came from immunoSEQ multiplex PCR; TCRdb stores just in-frame clones and leaves some out. The sample yields under 40,000 clones, 80% to 90% seen once. Samples were taken several times over chemoradiotherapy. Turning to this clone: The antigen is not known.

The sequence derives from a human donor with HPV-associated anogenital cancer. The chain is built from TRBV30 and TRBJ1-2, with D perhaps matching TRBD1 (5 bases). Sequencing was performed on blood, taken from a patient who underwent chemoradiotherapy. The DNA of the CDR3 is TGTGCCTGGAGTGCCAGACAGTCGGGGCTCTATGGCTACACCTTC. Its protein is CAWSARQSGLYGYTF.